This T cell receptor (beta chain) is from a study of Ad26.COV2.S vaccination and SARS-CoV-2 variants. Indicated treatment: 15 to 20 received Ad26.COV2.S at low or high dose, single or two shots; about five received placebo; per-sample allocation not given. After the first vaccine or placebo injection, samples were drawn on day 63. Boston hosted the donor, who was an adult aged 18-55 years. The method was immunoSEQ multiplex PCR; TCRdb's version includes in-frame clones alone and lacks a portion of them. In the table there are some 480,000 clones, around 90% of which are singletons. This CDR3 contains 12 residues. Germline V CDR1 and CDR2: MDHEN, SYDVKM. Deletions cut 6 bases from V and 12 bases from J, with 12 bases between.

This clonotype was obtained from a person between 18 and 65 years old who received the Ad26.COV2.S COVID-19 vaccine or a placebo. Sequenced here: peripheral blood, sampled in a trial of Ad26.COV2.S vaccine versus placebo. The rearrangement links TRBV28 to TRBJ1-6; D is uncertain. The CDR3 DNA reads TGTGCCAGCAGGCGCCATGGCGAACCCCTCCACTTT. As protein: CASRRHGEPLHF.